This T cell receptor beta chain was found in a study of graft-versus-host responses after intestinal transplantation. Study details: Isolated intestinal, liver-intestinal, or multivisceral transplants had been given to the recipients.

Once graft tissue had been processed, intraepithelial and lamina propria lymphocytes were released. Sequencing was performed with immunoSEQ multiplex PCR; in TCRdb, only in-frame clones are kept and a portion is missing. Here the sample spans 11,000 to 15,000 clones, approximately 80% being singletons. The CDR3 has 15 residues. The germline V gene encodes CDR1 SGHRS and CDR2 YFSETQ. Trimming cost V 4 bases and J 5 bases; bases outside gene matches: 11. This sequence joins TRBV5-1 and TRBJ1-1; 7 bases match TRBD1. Sequences were derived from ileum tissue, sampled roughly 26 days after intestinal transplant. The source of this sequence is a human patient who received an intestinal transplant, so some T cells may come from the graft donor. In DNA, the CDR3 is TGCGCCAGCAGCACCCAGACAGGGAGTCGTACTGAAGCTTTCTTT. This codes for CASSTQTGSRTEAFF.